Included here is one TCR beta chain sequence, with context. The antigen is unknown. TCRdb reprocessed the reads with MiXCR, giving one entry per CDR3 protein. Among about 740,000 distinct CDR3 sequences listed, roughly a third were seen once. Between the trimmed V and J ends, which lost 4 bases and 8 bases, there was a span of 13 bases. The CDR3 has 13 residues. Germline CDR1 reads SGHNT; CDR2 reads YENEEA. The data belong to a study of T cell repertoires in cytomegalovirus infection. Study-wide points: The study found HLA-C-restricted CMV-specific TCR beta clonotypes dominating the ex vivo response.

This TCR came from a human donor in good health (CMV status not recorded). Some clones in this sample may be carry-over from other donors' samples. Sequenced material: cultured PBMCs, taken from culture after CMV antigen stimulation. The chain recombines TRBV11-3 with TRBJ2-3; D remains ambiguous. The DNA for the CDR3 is TGTGCCAGCAGCTCGAGTAGGTTCCGTACGCAGTATTTT. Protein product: CASSSSRFRTQYF.